Shown below are 25 T cell receptor beta chains from a single sample sequenced in a study of blood T cells in healthy people across ages. Sample-barcoded 5' priming and a J-beta primer mix drove a second PCR of about 7 to 11 cycles. TCRdb re-called the 5' RACE reads with MiXCR, one entry per CDR3 protein. The sample comprises hundreds of thousands of distinct CDR3 sequences, more than 55% of which are singletons, and around a quarter rests with the top ten. The source material was blood. These receptors all stem from a man aged 35-49 years in good health.

The V call is TRBV15, the J call TRBJ2-2; no reliable D call. Trimming shortened V by 4 bases and J by 0 bases, and 21 bases separated the two germline ends. Germline V lookup: CDR1 LNHNV, CDR2 YYDKDF (reference sequence). CDR3 length: 19 residues. The CDR3 DNA reads as TGTGCCACCAGCAAATCTTTCCGATTGGTGGCCACGAACACCGGGGAGCTGTTTTTT. Translating it yields CATSKSFRLVATNTGELFF.

This chain links TRBV27 with TRBJ2-1; TRBD2 aligns across 10 bases. Per germline, CDR1 MNHEY and CDR2 SMNVEV (reference sequence). Trimming took 8 bases from V and 6 from J; bases not matched to a gene: 10. This CDR3 comprises 15 residues. The CDR3 reads CASSHGAGGFNEQFF. CDR3 sequence (DNA): TGTGCCAGCTCCCACGGAGCGGGAGGGTTCAATGAGCAGTTCTTC.

To note about this clonotype: A read error may explain this, as a much larger clone is one base away. The chain links TRBV7-2 to TRBJ1-5; no definite D call. The germline CDR1 and CDR2 sequences are SGHTA and FQGNSA. This CDR3 spans 14 amino acids. The V end lost 1 base, the J end lost 7 bases, and 11 bases lay between the germline ends. CDR3 region: CASSLVGYGQPQHF. In DNA, the CDR3 is TGTGCCAGCAGCTTAGTAGGGTATGGACAGCCCCAGCATTTT.

This clonotype was seen a single time. The J gene is TRBJ1-2, the V gene TRBV29-1, with D possibly being TRBD1 (6 bases). Between the trimmed V and J ends, which lost 2 bases and 4 bases, there was a span of 11 bases. The germline CDR1 and CDR2 sequences are SQVTM and ANQGSEA. The CDR3 loop spans 13 amino acids. CDR3 nucleotides: TGCAGCGTTGAAACAGGGCTCGGCTATGGCTACACCTTC. It codes for CSVETGLGYGYTF. Full variable domain (remainder filled in from reference TRBV29-1 and TRBJ1-2): SAVISQKPSRDICQRGTSLTIQCQVDSQVTMMFWYRQQPGQSLTLIATANQGSEATYESGFVIDKFPISRPNLTFSTLTVSNMSPEDSSIYLCSVETGLGYGYTFGSGTRLTVV.

This chain uses TRBV6-6 with TRBJ2-5; the match to TRBD1 covers 10 bases. After removal of 2 bases from V and 2 bases from J, the junction contained 5 bases not matched to a gene. CDR1 is MNHNY and CDR2 is SVGAGI in the germline V gene (reference sequence). CDR3 size: 16 residues. The CDR3 region is CASSYPADRGQETQYF. For the CDR3, the DNA is TGTGCCAGCAGTTACCCCGCGGACAGGGGGCAAGAGACCCAGTACTTC.

The chain has TRBV9 and TRBJ1-1; a weak D match, TRBD1 (6 bases). V lost 0 bases and J 2 bases, leaving 14 bases between the germline ends. This CDR3 spans 16 amino acids. The V gene's germline CDR1 is SGDLS and CDR2 YYNGEE. In DNA, the CDR3 is TGTGCCAGCAGCGTAGGACTGGGGGCTGGAAACACTGAAGCTTTCTTT. Translation: CASSVGLGAGNTEAFF.

The rearrangement links TRBV12-3 or TRBV12-4 to TRBJ2-7; 8 bases map to TRBD2. This CDR3 is 17 amino acids long. V was clipped by 6 bases and J by 0 bases; unmatched bases: 13. The DNA of the CDR3 is TGTGCCAGCAGCCCCGGGAAGAGCGGGAGTATCTCCTACGAGCAGTACTTC. Protein: CASSPGKSGSISYEQYF.

The rearrangement links TRBV28 to TRBJ1-5; TRBD1 aligns across 9 bases. V lost 6 bases to trimming and J lost 3 bases; unmatched junction nucleotides: 6. The germline V gene has CDR1 MDHEN and CDR2 SYDVKM. The CDR3 covers 15 residues. CDR3 sequence reads: CASRRQGGVNQPQHF. The DNA of the CDR3 is TGTGCCAGCAGACGACAGGGGGGGGTCAATCAGCCCCAGCATTTT.

This clonotype came up a few times. This chain links TRBV6-2 or TRBV6-3 with TRBJ2-1; a weak D match, TRBD1 (5 bases). This CDR3 spans 11 amino acids. Germline V gene lookup returns CDR1 MNHEY and CDR2 SVGEGT. Here the CDR3 reads CATDSYNEQFF. CDR3 coding DNA: TGTGCGACAGATTCCTACAATGAGCAGTTCTTC.

The chain employs TRBV5-5 and TRBJ2-6; 7 positions agree with TRBD2. V lost 4 bases and J lost 8; bases outside the gene matches: 12. The length of the CDR3 is 16 residues. Per germline, CDR1 SGHKS and CDR2 YYEKEE (reference sequence). The CDR3 region has the DNA TGTGCCAGCAGCCCCGGAGGCGGGAGAGGGACCAACGTCCTGACTTTC. Encoded protein: CASSPGGGRGTNVLTF.

The chain uses TRBV27 and TRBJ1-2; D is unresolved. This CDR3 contains 11 residues. With 8 bases removed from V and 8 bases from J, the gap between germline ends came to 12 bases. CDR1 MNHEY and CDR2 SMNVEV come from the germline V gene (reference sequence). The CDR3 is CASSVTRGYTF. The CDR3 DNA sequence: TGTGCCAGCTCCGTTACAAGGGGCTACACCTTC.

Notes on this clonotype: A much larger clonotype is one base distant, so this may be a read error. The genes are TRBV5-1 and TRBJ2-1; D uncertain. This CDR3 has 12 amino acids. The germline V gene has CDR1 SGHRS and CDR2 YFSETQ. This chain's CDR3 is CASGLVSNEQFF. DNA for the CDR3: TGCGCCAGCGGCTTGGTTTCCAATGAGCAGTTCTTC.

The V gene is TRBV7-8, the J gene TRBJ2-1, with TRBD2 identical over 9 bases. Trimming removed 0 bases from V and 7 bases from J; junction bases left unmatched: 13. Germline V gene sequence: CDR1 SGHVS, CDR2 FQNEAQ. The CDR3 length is 18 residues. In nucleotides, the CDR3 is TGTGCCAGCAGCTTAGCTGCGAGCGGGAGGCCCATCGTGAATGAGCAGTTCTTC. This translates into CASSLAASGRPIVNEQFF. Full variable domain (remainder filled in from reference TRBV7-8 and TRBJ2-1): GAGVSQSPRYKVAKRGQDVALRCDPISGHVSLFWYQQALGQGPEFLTYFQNEAQLDKSGLPSDRFFAERPEGSVSTLKIQRTQQEDSAVYLCASSLAASGRPIVNEQFFGPGTRLTVL.

The chain couples TRBV13 to TRBJ2-1; 8 bases fit TRBD2. V lost 5 bases and J lost 4; bases outside the gene matches: 13. CDR3 length: 17 residues. Germline V CDR1 and CDR2: PRHDT, FYEKMQ (reference sequence). This CDR3 is CASSVGRAGAPYNEQFF. The CDR3 DNA reads TGTGCCAGCAGCGTTGGACGAGCGGGGGCCCCATACAATGAGCAGTTCTTC.

The chain joins TRBV9 to TRBJ1-2, with TRBD1 identical over 7 bases. In germline, CDR1 is SGDLS, CDR2 YYNGEE. CDR3 length: 13 residues. V lost 3 bases and J lost 6; bases outside the gene matches: 5. The CDR3 bases are TGTGCCAGCAGCGACAGGGGTGGGGATGGCTACACCTTC. Amino acids: CASSDRGGDGYTF. Looking up the rest from reference TRBV9 and TRBJ1-2 gives the full variable domain: DSGVTQTPKHLITATGQRVTLRCSPRSGDLSVYWYQQSLDQGLQFLIQYYNGEERAKGNILERFSAQQFPDLHSELNLSSLELGDSALYFCASSDRGGDGYTFGSGTRLTVV.

This chain links TRBV2 with TRBJ2-4; D is ambiguous. This CDR3 has 15 amino acids. The V end was cut by 2 bases, the J end by 0 bases, with 8 bases between. The germline CDR1 and CDR2 sequences are SNHLY and FYNNEI. CDR3 DNA: TGTGCCAGCAGTGAATCGAAACTAGCCAAAAACATTCAGTACTTC. Protein sequence: CASSESKLAKNIQYF.

A few counts support this clonotype. The V gene is TRBV7-2, the J gene TRBJ1-6; D is ambiguous. Germline V gene data show CDR1 as SGHTA and CDR2 as FQGNSA. V lost 5 bases, J lost 9 bases, and 20 bases lay in between. There are 16 residues in the CDR3. The CDR3 DNA is TGTGCCAGCAGCGAGTCACTGACCGCTCCCGGTTCACCCCTCCACTTT. Its protein product is CASSESLTAPGSPLHF.

This chain connects TRBV27 to TRBJ1-2; no firm D call. V lost 8 bases, J lost 6 bases, and 10 bases lay in between. Germline assignment: CDR1 MNHEY and CDR2 SMNVEV (reference sequence). CDR3 size: 11 residues. For the CDR3, the DNA is TGTGCCAGCGGGGAACTAAATGGCTACACCTTC. Encoded protein: CASGELNGYTF.

This clonotype was counted between two and nine times. The chain has TRBV7-2 and TRBJ2-5, with TRBD2 identical over 9 bases. The CDR3 covers 17 residues. The junction had 10 bases not matched to a gene; V was cut back by 5 bases and J by 0 bases. Germline lookup yields CDR1 SGHTA and CDR2 FQGNSA. For the CDR3, the DNA is TGTGCCAGCAGCCCATTGACTAGCGGACGGTACCAAGAGACCCAGTACTTC. It encodes CASSPLTSGRYQETQYF.

V gene TRBV20-1 combines with J gene TRBJ2-1; D call uncertain. This CDR3 is 14 amino acids long. Trimming left V 0 bases short and J 7 bases short, with 13 bases between. Germline assignment: CDR1 DFQATT and CDR2 SNEGSKA (reference sequence). CDR3 in amino acids: CSARDSHGLNEQFF. CDR3 nucleotides: TGCAGTGCTAGAGATTCTCACGGGCTGAATGAGCAGTTCTTC.

The chain is built from TRBV12-3 or TRBV12-4 and TRBJ2-1; possible D gene TRBD2, 5 bases. V lost 7 bases to trimming and J lost 0 bases, with 10 bases between them. This CDR3 has 14 amino acids. CDR3 amino acids: CASTQSGSYNEQFF. The CDR3 DNA follows: TGTGCCAGCACCCAGAGCGGCTCCTACAATGAGCAGTTCTTC.

The V and J genes are TRBV12-3 or TRBV12-4 and TRBJ1-2, with TRBD1 identical over 8 bases. J lost 4 bases, V lost 4 bases, and 8 bases had no gene match. The CDR3 runs to 15 residues. CDR3 DNA sequence: TGTGCCAGCAGTTCGTCAGGGGGCGTCGGCTATGGCTACACCTTC. This gives the protein CASSSSGGVGYGYTF.

This clonotype was seen more than once but under ten times. V and J are TRBV4-3 and TRBJ1-2, with TRBD1 as a possible D gene (5 bases). The V gene's germline CDR1 is LGHNA and CDR2 YSLEER. V lost 3 bases and J lost 7, with 24 bases in between. CDR3 length equals 17 residues. CDR3: CASSQAIESILGGGYTF. The DNA of the CDR3 is TGCGCCAGCAGCCAGGCGATTGAAAGTATCCTGGGGGGTGGCTACACCTTC.

The V call is TRBV12-3 or TRBV12-4, the J call TRBJ2-7; weak D call: TRBD1 (5 bases). Trimming shortened V by 8 bases and J by 4 bases, and 12 bases separated the two germline ends. The CDR3 has 12 residues. As DNA, the CDR3 is TGTGCCAGCGCAGGGAACTATTACGAGCAGTACTTC. Encoded protein: CASAGNYYEQYF.

The chain employs TRBV20-1 and TRBJ2-6; D is unresolved. There are 17 residues in the CDR3. Trimming took 4 bases from V and 0 from J, leaving 16 bases between them. Germline loops: CDR1 DFQATT, CDR2 SNEGSKA (reference sequence). CDR3 in amino acids: CSANIRKSDSGANVLTF. The CDR3, as DNA: TGCAGTGCTAACATACGAAAATCGGACTCTGGGGCCAACGTCCTGACTTTC.